This T cell receptor (beta chain) was found in a study of blood T cell repertoires in COVID-19. Overall study: There were acute and convalescent COVID-19 samples, and they came from the United States, Italy and Spain. PBMCs, B-cell-depleted T cells, or T cells provided the cDNA or gDNA that made up the material.

CDR1 and CDR2 (germline): MNHNS, SASEGT. The CDR3 is 15 residues long. Germline trimming cut 0 bases from V and 10 bases from J; bases unmatched to any gene: 9. Original analysis: Reference gene primer amplification gave nucleated cell count estimates. The method was immunoSEQ multiplex PCR; TCRdb's version includes in-frame clones alone and lacks a portion of them. V and J calls and clone size are copied from that table; D and trimming were computed from the DNA. The table lists 150,000 to 200,000 clones, approximately 84% of them singletons. This clone has just a few counts. The sequence derives from a human donor with acute or convalescent COVID-19. The donor label of this sample is uncertain. This chain links TRBV6-1 with TRBJ1-1; TRBD1 aligns across 9 bases. Sample: peripheral blood. The CDR3, as DNA: TGTGCCAGCAGTGAAGCGAAAGGGACAGGGAGGGGAGCTTTCTTT. Protein sequence: CASSEAKGTGRGAFF.